The next 10 T cell receptor beta chains were all read from a single sample in a study of monozygotic twins with cystic fibrosis. Profiled with immunoSEQ multiplex PCR; TCRdb holds only in-frame clones, not every one. The sample contains some 33,000 clones, 80% to 95% of which appear only once. Sequenced: blood. The receptors come from a boy under 10 years old with cystic fibrosis.

The chain recombines TRBV9 with TRBJ2-7; no clear D gene. Germline-derived CDR1 and CDR2 are SGDLS and YYNGEE. Trimming cost V 0 bases and J 6 bases, with 10 bases left between them. The CDR3 is made up of 13 amino acids. CDR3 nucleotides: TGTGCCAGCAGCGTAGAATCCAGTTCCGAGCAGTACTTC. Protein sequence: CASSVESSSEQYF. Using reference TRBV9 and TRBJ2-7 for the parts outside the CDR3, the full variable domain is DSGVTQTPKHLITATGQRVTLRCSPRSGDLSVYWYQQSLDQGLQFLIQYYNGEERAKGNILERFSAQQFPDLHSELNLSSLELGDSALYFCASSVESSSEQYFGPGTRLTVT.

CDR3 nucleotides: TGTGCCAGCAGTTGGGACTCCTACGAGCAGTACTTC. It codes for CASSWDSYEQYF. V and J are TRBV6-6 and TRBJ2-7; D uncertain. The CDR3 has 12 residues. The germline CDR1 and CDR2 sequences are MNHNY and SVGAGI (reference sequence). Trimming removed 4 bases at V and 0 bases at J, with 4 bases between.

CDR3 nucleotide sequence: TGCAGTGCTAGAGACAGCTATGGCTACACCTTC. It yields the protein CSARDSYGYTF. The chain links TRBV20-1 to TRBJ1-2; no firm D call. CDR1 and CDR2 (germline): DFQATT, SNEGSKA (reference sequence). V was cut by 0 bases and J by 4 bases, with 3 bases left in between. The CDR3 consists of 11 residues.

This rearrangement joins TRBV6-5 to TRBJ1-3; D unclear. CDR1 is MNHEY, CDR2 SVGAGI, per germline. Trimming shortened V by 6 bases and J by 4 bases, and 16 bases separated the two germline ends. CDR3 length: 15 amino acids. In DNA form, the CDR3 reads TGTGCCAGCAGACTCTCCCGGGCGTACGGAAACACCATATATTTT. Protein sequence: CASRLSRAYGNTIYF.

The chain combines TRBV10-2 with TRBJ2-7; perhaps TRBD2 as D (5 bases). Germline lookup yields CDR1 WSHSY and CDR2 SAAADI. Trimming pared 1 base from V and 0 bases from J, leaving 10 bases between. The CDR3 is made up of 15 amino acids. The CDR3 is CASSEWSGASYEQYF. In DNA form, the CDR3 reads TGCGCCAGCAGTGAGTGGAGCGGAGCCTCCTACGAGCAGTACTTC.

This clone occurred once. The chain links TRBV6-5 to TRBJ2-3; D is perhaps TRBD1 (6 bases). The CDR3 sequence is 13 residues long. V was trimmed by 2 bases and J by 4 bases, leaving 7 bases between them. CDR1 is MNHEY and CDR2 is SVGAGI in the germline V gene. CDR3 sequence reads: CASSYKGADTQYF. The CDR3 DNA reads TGTGCCAGCAGTTACAAGGGGGCAGATACGCAGTATTTT.

V is TRBV2 and J is TRBJ1-2, with 7 positions matching TRBD1. The germline V gene encodes CDR1 SNHLY and CDR2 FYNNEI. The V and J ends lost 7 bases and 8 bases, in that order; junction bases with no gene match: 13. CDR3 size: 14 residues. In DNA, the CDR3 is TGTGCCAGCACAGAAATCTCACAGGGGAGAGGCTACACCTTC. It encodes CASTEISQGRGYTF.

The count of this clone is one. The chain links TRBV5-1 to TRBJ1-5, with D uncertain. CDR1 and CDR2 (germline): SGHRS, YFSETQ. This CDR3 has 13 residues. With 1 base removed from V and 0 bases from J, the gap between germline ends came to 2 bases. The CDR3 is CASSLTSNQPQHF. In nucleotides, the CDR3 is TGCGCCAGCAGCTTGACTAGCAATCAGCCCCAGCATTTT.

This clone came up once. An end of the junction does not agree with germline; a read error may underlie this. This chain connects TRBV27 to TRBJ1-5, with D possibly being TRBD1 (5 bases). Germline values: CDR1 MNHEY, CDR2 SMNVEV (reference sequence). There are 14 residues in the CDR3. The CDR3 region is CASTLRQGNQPQHF. CDR3 bases: TGTGCCAGCACTTTACGGCAGGGAAATCAGCCCCAGCATTTT.

The chain uses TRBV9 and TRBJ2-1; tentatively, D is TRBD2 (5 bases). Trimming cost V 4 bases and J 7 bases, with 18 bases left between them. Germline V gives CDR1 SGDLS, CDR2 YYNGEE. CDR3 length: 15 residues. This CDR3 reads CASSNSGVPPNEQFF. In nucleotides, the CDR3 is TGTGCCAGCAGCAACTCCGGGGTCCCGCCGAATGAGCAGTTCTTC.